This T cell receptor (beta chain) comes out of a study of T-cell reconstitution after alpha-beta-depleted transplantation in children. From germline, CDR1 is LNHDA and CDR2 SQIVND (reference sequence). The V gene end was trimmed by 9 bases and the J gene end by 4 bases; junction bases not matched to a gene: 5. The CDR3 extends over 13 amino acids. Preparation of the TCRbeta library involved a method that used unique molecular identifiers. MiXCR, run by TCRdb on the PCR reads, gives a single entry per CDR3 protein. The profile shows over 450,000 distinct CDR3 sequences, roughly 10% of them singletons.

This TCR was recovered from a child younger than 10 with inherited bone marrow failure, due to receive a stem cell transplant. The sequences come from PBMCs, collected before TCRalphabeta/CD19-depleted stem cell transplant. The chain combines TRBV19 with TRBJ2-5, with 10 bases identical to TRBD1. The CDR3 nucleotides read TGTGCCAGCAAGACAGGGGGCGGAGAGACCCAGTACTTC. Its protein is CASKTGGGETQYF.